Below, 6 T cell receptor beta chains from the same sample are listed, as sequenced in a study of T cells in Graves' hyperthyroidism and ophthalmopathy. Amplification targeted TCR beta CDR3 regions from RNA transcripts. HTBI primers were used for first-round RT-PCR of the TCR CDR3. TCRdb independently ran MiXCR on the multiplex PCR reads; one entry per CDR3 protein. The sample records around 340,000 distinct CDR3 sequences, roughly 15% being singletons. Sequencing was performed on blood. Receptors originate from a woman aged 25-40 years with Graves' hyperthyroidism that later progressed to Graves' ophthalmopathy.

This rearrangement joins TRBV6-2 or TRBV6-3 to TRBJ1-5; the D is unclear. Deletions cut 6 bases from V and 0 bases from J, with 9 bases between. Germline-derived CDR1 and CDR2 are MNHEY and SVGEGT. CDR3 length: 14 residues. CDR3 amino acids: CASSYPLSNQPQHF. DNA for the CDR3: TGTGCCAGCAGCTATCCACTTAGCAATCAGCCCCAGCATTTT.

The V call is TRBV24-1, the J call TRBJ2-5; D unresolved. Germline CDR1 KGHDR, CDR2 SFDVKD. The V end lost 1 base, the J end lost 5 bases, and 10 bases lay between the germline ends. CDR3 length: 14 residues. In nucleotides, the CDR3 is TGTGCCACCAGTGATTTCCGGGCGGAGGAGACCCAGTACTTC. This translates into CATSDFRAEETQYF.

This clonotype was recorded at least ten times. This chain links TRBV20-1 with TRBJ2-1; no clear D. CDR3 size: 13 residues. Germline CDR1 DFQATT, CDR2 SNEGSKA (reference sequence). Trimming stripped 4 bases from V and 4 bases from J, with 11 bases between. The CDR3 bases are TGCAGTGCTACCACCCCTCGTTACAATGAGCAGTTCTTC. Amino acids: CSATTPRYNEQFF.

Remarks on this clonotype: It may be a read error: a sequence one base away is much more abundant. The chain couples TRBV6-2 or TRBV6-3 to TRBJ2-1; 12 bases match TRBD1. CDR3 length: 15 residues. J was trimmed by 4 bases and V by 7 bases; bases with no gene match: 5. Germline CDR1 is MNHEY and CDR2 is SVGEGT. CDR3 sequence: CASMPGQGAYNEQFF. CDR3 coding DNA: TGTGCCAGCATGCCGGGACAGGGGGCTTACAATGAGCAGTTCTTC.

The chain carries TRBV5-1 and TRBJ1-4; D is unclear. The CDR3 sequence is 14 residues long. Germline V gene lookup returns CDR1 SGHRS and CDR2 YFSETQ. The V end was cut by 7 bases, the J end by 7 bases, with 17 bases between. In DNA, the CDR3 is TGCGCCAGCGGCTCATACAGAGGAGGTGAAAAACTGTTTTTT. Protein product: CASGSYRGGEKLFF.

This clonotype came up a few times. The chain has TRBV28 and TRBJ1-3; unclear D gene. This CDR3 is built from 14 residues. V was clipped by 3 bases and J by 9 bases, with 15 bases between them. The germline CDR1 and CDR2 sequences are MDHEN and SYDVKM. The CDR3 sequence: CASSFNPGRGTIYF. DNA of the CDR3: TGTGCCAGCAGTTTCAACCCTGGCCGGGGCACCATATATTTT.